These 12 T cell receptor beta chains share one sample of origin, sequenced in a study of blood T cell repertoires in COVID-19. Data came from immunoSEQ multiplex PCR; TCRdb stores just in-frame clones and leaves some out. The data contain 250,000 or so clones, roughly 80% of them singletons. Source material: PBMCs or T cells enriched from blood (not recorded which). These receptors came from a middle-aged man who had recovered from COVID-19.

This clone is a singleton in its sample. This chain connects TRBV11-2 to TRBJ2-5; 7 bases align to TRBD1. The CDR3 has 15 residues. V lost 2 bases, J lost 5 bases, and 8 bases stayed unmatched. In germline, CDR1 is SGHAT, CDR2 FQNNGV. This CDR3 reads CASSLPLQGYETQYF. The CDR3 region has the DNA TGTGCCAGCAGCTTACCCCTACAGGGGTACGAGACCCAGTACTTC.

This chain uses TRBV15 with TRBJ1-1, with TRBD1 identical over 8 bases. The ends lost 3 bases at V and 4 bases at J; junction bases unmatched: 7. CDR1 and CDR2 (germline): LNHNV, YYDKDF (reference sequence). This CDR3 spans 15 amino acids. Here the CDR3 reads CATSRDREVGTEAFF. The DNA of the CDR3 is TGTGCCACCAGCAGGGACAGGGAGGTTGGCACTGAAGCTTTCTTT.

The genes are TRBV19 and TRBJ1-6; 7 bases are shared with TRBD1. CDR1 is LNHDA and CDR2 is SQIVND in the germline V gene (reference sequence). V gave up 0 bases and J gave up 10 bases; unmatched junction bases: 15. The CDR3 totals 18 residues. CDR3 coding DNA: TGTGCCAGTAGTATAGATCGACAGGGATTAAATGTGCGCTCACCCCTCCACTTT. Translating it yields CASSIDRQGLNVRSPLHF.

V and J are TRBV9 and TRBJ2-6; 7 bases are a match to TRBD1. V lost 2 bases and J lost 0; bases outside the gene matches: 5. Germline CDR1 reads SGDLS; CDR2 reads YYNGEE. The CDR3 extends over 17 amino acids. CDR3 nucleotides: TGTGCCAGCAGCGTGTGGGGACAGATCTCTGGGGCCAACGTCCTGACTTTC. Protein sequence: CASSVWGQISGANVLTF.

This clone was detected once. The gene calls are TRBV4-1 and TRBJ1-5; the match to TRBD1 covers 9 bases. Unmatched junction bases numbered 4, after V lost 3 bases and J lost 7 bases. Germline V CDR1 and CDR2: MGHRA, YSYEKL. The CDR3 is made up of 14 amino acids. CDR3 sequence (DNA): TGCGCCAGCAGCCAGGGACAGGGTACCCAGCCCCAGCATTTT. It specifies CASSQGQGTQPQHF.

The chain carries TRBV13 and TRBJ2-7, with 7 bases identical to TRBD2. With V trimmed by 5 bases and J by 2 bases, 12 bases remained unmatched. Germline lookup yields CDR1 PRHDT and CDR2 FYEKMQ (reference sequence). The CDR3 has 16 residues. CDR3: CASSLVGAGETYEQYF. CDR3 in DNA: TGTGCCAGCAGCCTTGTTGGGGCGGGAGAGACCTACGAGCAGTACTTC.

About this clone itself: A much larger clone lies one base from this, so it may be a read error. J is TRBJ2-7 and V is TRBV25-1; maybe TRBD2 (6 bases). Per the germline V gene, CDR1 is MGHDK and CDR2 is SYGVNS. The CDR3 is 12 amino acids. V was cut by 6 bases and J by 2 bases, with 8 bases left in between. The CDR3 here is CASSPGAYEQYF. CDR3 coding DNA: TGTGCCAGCAGCCCGGGGGCCTACGAGCAGTACTTC.

The chain uses TRBV9 and TRBJ1-2; D is possibly TRBD1 (5 bases). Germline V CDR1 and CDR2: SGDLS, YYNGEE. V lost 4 bases, J lost 5 bases, and 15 bases lay in between. The CDR3 has 14 amino acids. This CDR3 reads CASSPQGGIYGYTF. The DNA of the CDR3 is TGTGCCAGCAGCCCCCAGGGAGGGATTTATGGCTACACCTTC.

The rearrangement links TRBV11-1 to TRBJ2-3; D perhaps matches TRBD1 (5 bases). Germline CDR1 SGHAT, CDR2 FQDESV (reference sequence). The CDR3 extends over 15 amino acids. V lost 5 bases and J 5 bases, leaving 17 bases between the germline ends. The CDR3 loop reads CASSHLRQKGDTQYF. CDR3 DNA sequence: TGTGCCAGCAGCCACCTCCGACAGAAGGGAGATACGCAGTATTTT.

This clone was picked up one time. This chain links TRBV29-1 with TRBJ2-3, with D possibly TRBD1 on 5 matching bases. This CDR3 is 11 amino acids long. Germline CDR1 reads SQVTM; CDR2 reads ANQGSEA. Trimming took off 8 bases at V and 7 bases at J, with 13 bases between the two ends. The CDR3 here is CSPAQGHTQYF. The CDR3 coding sequence is TGCAGCCCCGCCCAGGGCCATACGCAGTATTTT.

Only a few counts were recorded for this clone. The J gene is TRBJ1-4, the V gene TRBV6-1, with 8 bases lining up with TRBD1. The ends lost 2 bases at V and 8 bases at J; junction bases unmatched: 10. This CDR3 is built from 16 residues. Germline V gene sequence: CDR1 MNHNS, CDR2 SASEGT. CDR3: CASSETPDRGVEKLFF. In DNA, the CDR3 is TGTGCCAGCAGTGAAACTCCTGACAGGGGCGTCGAAAAACTGTTTTTT.

This chain uses TRBV5-1 with TRBJ2-1; TRBD2 agrees at 7 bases. CDR1 and CDR2 (germline): SGHRS, YFSETQ. J was trimmed by 0 bases and V by 4 bases; bases with no gene match: 7. CDR3 length: 16 residues. The CDR3 sequence is CASSGGGGSSYNEQFF. CDR3 in DNA: TGCGCCAGCAGCGGTGGCGGGGGAAGCTCCTACAATGAGCAGTTCTTC.